Below, 27 T cell receptor beta chains from the same sample are listed, as sequenced in a study of patients and donors after allogeneic stem cell transplantation. TCRdb recomputed calls from the RT-PCR reads with MiXCR, one row per CDR3 protein. The sample contains some 92,000 distinct CDR3 sequences, approximately 49% of which appear only once. The material sequenced was blood, either unsorted or a sorted T cell fraction (not recorded which). These receptors were collected from a human donor who was either an allogeneic HSCT recipient or a stem cell or donor lymphocyte infusion donor (not recorded which). It is not recorded whose cells these are; they may come from a transplant donor.

This clonotype was picked up a small number of times. V is TRBV7-2 and J is TRBJ1-1; D possibly corresponds to TRBD1 (6 bases). The V gene's germline CDR1 is SGHTA and CDR2 FQGNSA. This CDR3 is 15 amino acids long. Trimming removed 5 bases at V and 3 bases at J, with 16 bases between. The CDR3 DNA sequence: TGTGCCAGCAGCACAGTAGGGGGGGTCCACACTGAAGCTTTCTTT. Amino acids: CASSTVGGVHTEAFF.

This clonotype was counted a few times. The J gene is TRBJ1-4, the V gene TRBV18, with D unresolved. Germline lookup yields CDR1 KGHSH and CDR2 LQKENI. This CDR3 has 13 amino acids. The V and J ends lost 3 bases and 8 bases respectively, with 10 bases between them. This CDR3 reads CASSPPGGEKLFF. The CDR3 bases are TGTGCCAGCTCACCGCCTGGAGGCGAAAAACTGTTTTTT.

This clonotype has a handful of counts. The chain carries TRBV5-1 and TRBJ1-6; D not resolved. The CDR3 runs to 14 residues. Trimming left V 4 bases short and J 5 bases short, with 10 bases between. Germline assignment: CDR1 SGHRS and CDR2 YFSETQ. In DNA, the CDR3 is TGCGCCAGCAGCCTACACCGCGATAATTCACCCCTCCACTTT. This gives the protein CASSLHRDNSPLHF.

The rearrangement uses TRBV5-4 and TRBJ2-7; perhaps TRBD1 as D (6 bases). This CDR3 region has 14 residues. Germline lookup yields CDR1 SGHNT and CDR2 YYREEE (reference sequence). V lost 5 bases and J 3 bases, leaving 15 bases between the germline ends. The chain's CDR3 is CASRLGGAYYEQYF. CDR3 DNA sequence: TGTGCCAGCAGATTAGGGGGAGCCTACTACGAGCAGTACTTC.

The chain links TRBV7-9 to TRBJ2-1; 8 bases are shared with TRBD2. The CDR3 runs 16 residues. CDR1 is SEHNR, CDR2 FQNEAQ, per germline (reference sequence). The ends lost 5 bases at V and 5 bases at J; junction bases unmatched: 11. CDR3 nucleotide sequence: TGTGCCAGCAGCAGAATAGTAGCGGGGATAAACAATGAGCAGTTCTTC. This translates into CASSRIVAGINNEQFF.

The CDR3 DNA follows: TGTGCCAGCAGCTCCGGGACTAGCGCCTACGAGCAGTACTTC. This sequence encodes CASSSGTSAYEQYF. This chain uses TRBV12-3 or TRBV12-4 with TRBJ2-7, with 10 positions matching TRBD2. V shed 6 bases and J 2 bases; nucleotides not matched to a gene: 4. The CDR3 totals 14 residues.

This chain links TRBV28 with TRBJ1-4; TRBD1 aligns across 10 bases. The V gene's germline CDR1 is MDHEN and CDR2 SYDVKM. The CDR3 sequence is 14 residues long. With 7 bases clipped from V and 8 bases from J, the junction kept 7 bases outside the gene matches. The CDR3 nucleotides read TGTGCCAGCACCATGGGACAGGGGAGGGAAAAACTGTTTTTT. It encodes CASTMGQGREKLFF.

This chain's CDR3 is CASSYSSLRGREQYF. The CDR3 coding sequence is TGTGCCAGCAGTTACTCGAGCTTACGGGGACGGGAGCAGTACTTC. V usage is TRBV6-5 and J usage is TRBJ2-7; TRBD1 or TRBD2 may be the D gene (5 bases each). The V gene lost 0 bases and the J gene lost 7 bases, with 16 bases spanning the gap. Germline loops: CDR1 MNHEY, CDR2 SVGAGI. There are 15 residues in the CDR3.

CDR3 nucleotides: TGCAGTGCTAGTCAGGGTTATAGTGGCAATCAGCCCCAGCATTTT. Protein sequence: CSASQGYSGNQPQHF. The chain links TRBV20-1 to TRBJ1-5, with D maybe TRBD1 (5 bases). Germline V lookup: CDR1 DFQATT, CDR2 SNEGSKA (reference sequence). The CDR3 contains 15 residues. V was cut by 3 bases and J by 2 bases, with 14 bases left in between.

The chain carries TRBV4-3 and TRBJ1-2; 8 nucleotides match TRBD1. V lost 0 bases to trimming and J lost 6 bases; unmatched junction nucleotides: 15. The germline CDR1 and CDR2 sequences are LGHNA and YSLEER. This CDR3 is built from 18 residues. CDR3 bases: TGCGCCAGCAGCCAAGAACCCATTGGTACTTGGACAGGGCATGGCTACACCTTC. Translation: CASSQEPIGTWTGHGYTF.

V gene TRBV2 combines with J gene TRBJ1-4; D unclear. The germline CDR1 and CDR2 sequences are SNHLY and FYNNEI. This CDR3 spans 13 amino acids. Between the trimmed V and J ends, which lost 7 bases and 0 bases, there was a span of 6 bases. CDR3 loop: CASKATTNEKLFF. In DNA, the CDR3 is TGTGCCAGCAAGGCAACAACTAATGAAAAACTGTTTTTT.

This clonotype was observed a handful of times. The rearrangement joins TRBV29-1 to TRBJ1-2; D is unresolved. The CDR3 has 15 residues. The V end lost 5 bases, the J end lost 3 bases, and 19 bases lay between the germline ends. Germline V CDR1 and CDR2: SQVTM, ANQGSEA. In DNA form, the CDR3 reads TGCAGCGTTAAAGGGCAGAAGGGAATAGACTATGGCTACACCTTC. Residues: CSVKGQKGIDYGYTF.

The V gene is TRBV7-2, the J gene TRBJ1-5; a weak D match, TRBD1 (5 bases). In germline, CDR1 is SGHTA, CDR2 FQGNSA. This CDR3 is built from 15 residues. V lost 7 bases, J lost 4 bases, and 17 bases lay in between. The CDR3 region is CASTPRGGDNQPQHF. The CDR3 DNA follows: TGTGCCAGCACACCAAGGGGAGGGGATAATCAGCCCCAGCATTTT.

In DNA, the CDR3 is TGTGCCAGCAGCCCGAGTCGAGGGGTTGAAAAACTGTTTTTT. This codes for CASSPSRGVEKLFF. This chain links TRBV5-4 with TRBJ1-4, with a tentative D call TRBD1 (5 bases). V gave up 4 bases and J gave up 7 bases, with 14 bases separating them. The germline gives CDR1 SGHNT, CDR2 YYREEE (reference sequence). The CDR3 runs to 14 residues.

Only a few counts were recorded for this clonotype. This chain joins TRBV5-1 and TRBJ1-2, with TRBD1 matching 8 bases. The V and J ends lost 0 bases and 3 bases, in that order; junction bases with no gene match: 1. The CDR3 contains 14 residues. Germline V gene sequence: CDR1 SGHRS, CDR2 YFSETQ. Here the CDR3 DNA reads TGCGCCAGCAGCTTGGTGACAGGGGACTATGGCTACACCTTC. It yields the protein CASSLVTGDYGYTF.

This chain uses TRBV12-3 or TRBV12-4 with TRBJ1-4; no firm D call. V was shortened by 3 bases and J by 10 bases, with 15 bases between the two germline ends. The CDR3 loop spans 14 amino acids. The DNA for the CDR3 is TGTGCCAGCAGTTTGGGCGATCGGCTGAGAAAACTGTTTTTT. Residues: CASSLGDRLRKLFF.

The chain recombines TRBV27 with TRBJ1-2; 8 bases line up with TRBD1. J was trimmed by 5 bases and V by 6 bases; bases with no gene match: 14. This CDR3 contains 16 residues. The germline V gene encodes CDR1 MNHEY and CDR2 SMNVEV (reference sequence). The CDR3 is CASSRQGAGGLYGYTF. The CDR3 DNA is TGTGCCAGCAGCCGGCAGGGGGCGGGCGGGCTTTATGGCTACACCTTC.

A few counts support this clonotype. The chain joins TRBV5-1 to TRBJ1-6; the D is unclear. Germline CDR1 and CDR2: SGHRS and YFSETQ. Trimming stripped 0 bases from V and 8 bases from J, with 9 bases between. The CDR3 has 14 residues. The CDR3 loop is CASSLDAWDSPLHF. The CDR3 bases are TGCGCCAGCAGCTTGGACGCCTGGGATTCACCCCTCCACTTT.

The genes are TRBV9 and TRBJ1-1; D remains unclear. V gave up 0 bases and J gave up 0 bases, with 9 bases separating them. The V gene's germline CDR1 is SGDLS and CDR2 YYNGEE. CDR3 length equals 15 residues. The CDR3 DNA follows: TGTGCCAGCAGCGTAGAAGGCATAGTGAACACTGAAGCTTTCTTT. It translates to CASSVEGIVNTEAFF.

The genes are TRBV24-1 and TRBJ1-2, with 7 bases identical to TRBD1. The V gene end was trimmed by 5 bases and the J gene end by 10 bases; junction bases not matched to a gene: 6. CDR3 length equals 12 residues. Germline CDR1 KGHDR, CDR2 SFDVKD. The CDR3 here is CATSGDREDYTF. DNA of the CDR3: TGTGCCACCAGTGGTGACAGGGAAGACTACACCTTC.

V usage is TRBV12-3 or TRBV12-4 and J usage is TRBJ1-2, with D perhaps TRBD1 (6 bases). The CDR3 loop spans 14 amino acids. V shed 6 bases and J shed 4 bases, with 15 bases lying between them. Here the CDR3 DNA reads TGTGCCAGCAGGAAGGGACAATTTATCTATGGCTACACCTTC. Translation: CASRKGQFIYGYTF.

This sequence joins TRBV7-9 and TRBJ1-3; D gene ambiguous. There are 20 residues in the CDR3. Germline V gene sequence: CDR1 SEHNR, CDR2 FQNEAQ (reference sequence). Trimming stripped 1 base from V and 5 bases from J, with 27 bases between. This CDR3 is CASSLGGPRWIEGLRNTIYF. The CDR3 DNA reads TGTGCCAGCAGCTTAGGAGGCCCGCGTTGGATTGAAGGTCTTCGAAACACCATATATTTT.

CDR3 region: CASSPRTGRLMNTEAFF. The CDR3 DNA sequence: TGTGCCAGCAGTCCCCGGACAGGGCGCCTAATGAACACTGAAGCTTTCTTT. The chain employs TRBV27 and TRBJ1-1, with 8 bases lining up with TRBD1. With V trimmed by 5 bases and J by 0 bases, 11 bases remained unmatched. From germline, CDR1 is MNHEY and CDR2 SMNVEV (reference sequence). This CDR3 is 17 amino acids long.

The V call is TRBV7-2, the J call TRBJ1-2; D is uncertain. Trimming left V 5 bases short and J 7 bases short, with 11 bases between. The length of the CDR3 is 12 residues. Per germline, CDR1 SGHTA and CDR2 FQGNSA. CDR3 bases: TGTGCCAGCAGCCTAGAAGTGGGTGGCTACACCTTC. Protein sequence: CASSLEVGGYTF.

The chain has TRBV7-2 and TRBJ2-5; TRBD1 matches at 7 bases. The CDR3 consists of 13 residues. CDR1 SGHTA and CDR2 FQGNSA come from the germline V gene. The V gene end was trimmed by 3 bases and the J gene end by 3 bases; junction bases not matched to a gene: 1. In DNA form, the CDR3 reads TGTGCCAGCAGCTTGGGACAGAAAGAGACCCAGTACTTC. Its protein product is CASSLGQKETQYF.

This chain connects TRBV12-3 or TRBV12-4 to TRBJ1-5; D gene ambiguous. Trimming pared 2 bases from V and 5 bases from J, leaving 4 bases between. The CDR3 is made up of 12 amino acids. The chain's CDR3 is CASSLLDQPQHF. The CDR3, as DNA: TGTGCCAGCAGTTTACTCGATCAGCCCCAGCATTTT.

The V call is TRBV9, the J call TRBJ1-3; possibly TRBD1 for D (5 bases). Germline V gene lookup returns CDR1 SGDLS and CDR2 YYNGEE. The CDR3 loop spans 16 amino acids. Trimming took 4 bases from V and 0 from J, leaving 14 bases between them. CDR3 sequence reads: CASSTPQDTSGNTIYF. The CDR3, as DNA: TGTGCCAGCAGCACACCCCAGGACACCTCTGGAAACACCATATATTTT.